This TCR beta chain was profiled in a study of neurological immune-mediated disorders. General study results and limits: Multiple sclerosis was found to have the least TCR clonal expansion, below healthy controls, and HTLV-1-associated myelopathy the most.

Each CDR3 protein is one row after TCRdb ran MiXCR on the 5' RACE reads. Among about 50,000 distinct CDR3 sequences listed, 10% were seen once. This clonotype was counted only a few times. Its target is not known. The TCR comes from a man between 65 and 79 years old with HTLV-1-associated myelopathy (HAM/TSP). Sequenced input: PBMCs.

The CDR3 sequence is CASSYGRGEQFF. The DNA for the CDR3 is TGTGCCAGCAGTTATGGGAGAGGTGAGCAGTTCTTC. V usage is TRBV6-5 and J usage is TRBJ2-1; D might be TRBD2 (5 bases). In germline, CDR1 is MNHEY, CDR2 SVGAGI. With 3 bases removed from V and 9 bases from J, the gap between germline ends came to 9 bases. The CDR3 contains 12 residues.